This entry describes one T cell receptor (beta chain). Its specificity is not known. This record comes from a study of blood T cells in healthy people across ages. It was with a sample-barcoded 5' primer and a J-beta primer mix that a second PCR of roughly 7 to 12 cycles was run. TCRdb redid the calling of the 5' RACE reads with MiXCR, one entry per CDR3 protein. This table has some 1.6 million distinct CDR3 sequences, almost 35% appearing once. Regarding the study as a whole: TCR beta diversity per million T cells fell roughly linearly with age.

With V trimmed by 5 bases and J by 2 bases, 4 bases remained unmatched. The CDR3 covers 14 residues. Germline V gene data show CDR1 as SEHNR and CDR2 as FQNEAQ (reference sequence). The sequence came from a woman in her thirties in good health. Input material: blood. The chain employs TRBV7-9 and TRBJ1-2, with 8 bases lining up with TRBD1. This chain's CDR3 is CASSTGQENYGYTF. Written as DNA, the CDR3 is TGTGCCAGCAGCACGGGACAGGAGAACTATGGCTACACCTTC.